This record concerns one T cell receptor beta chain sequence. Its cognate antigen has yet to be identified. No base quality values were provided; no much bigger clone lies one nucleotide off. This entry belongs to a study of beta chain features in type 1 diabetes (dated by TCRdb to about 2018). Broadly, across the study: Mean age, gender distribution, total cell number and subset yield did not differ between patients and healthy donors. A total of roughly 99 million sorted cells were examined across all samples, and the number of cells per subset was strongly correlated with RNA yield. In the study, recently diagnosed type 1 diabetes patients and matched healthy donors were compared on the TCRB repertoires of their sorted circulating CD4+ T cell subsets. Regulatory and stem cell-like memory subsets were isolated from only 8 patients and roughly eight healthy donors, whereas naive and central memory subsets came from all 30 or so donors.

From a lookup of the germline V gene (reference sequence), CDR1 and CDR2 are GTSNPN and SVGIG. The CDR3 holds 13 amino acids from the cysteine to the phenylalanine. Only the CDR3 portion is preserved as DNA: 39 bases, with reading frame beginning at the first base. V loses 5 bases, J loses 0 bases, and the germline ends lie 10 bases apart. The entire amount of isolated RNA was reverse transcribed using the High Capacity cDNA Reverse Transcription Kit, so the sequenced TCRB transcripts were expressed ones. Deep immunoSEQ sequencing was applied to naive, central memory and regulatory T cell samples, giving an average of roughly 3.5 million total reads per sample. Sorted cells were lysed in RLT buffer, and RNA was extracted using DNase-treated RNeasy Micro or Mini kits according to cell number. To prevent cross-contamination, every cell subset was processed on its own, while patient and healthy donor samples were processed together. The immunoSEQ multiplex PCR was used to amplify TCRB sequences from cDNA, yielding 87-bp fragments that span the CDR3 region. Sequencing of the amplicons was done on the Illumina HiSeq platform. Turning to the authors' computational methods: Synthetic template baselines were used to correct PCR bias computationally, reads within Hamming distance 2 were collapsed together, and singletons that could not be merged were discarded. Reads were aligned to IMGT to assign V, D and J genes, CDR3 length, and insertions or deletions at six rearrangement sites. Within each subset, clonotype counts were normalized to the number of sorted cells before true diversity and Gini coefficients were calculated with the tcR R package. Repertoire sharing was quantified using the overlap coefficient calculated on TCRB nucleotide sequences. Out-of-frame TCRB sequences from naive cells were analyzed as a proxy for the pre-selection repertoire. TCRdb holds this immuneACCESS table with in-frame rearrangements only. Some clones are missing; in checked studies, unresolved V genes explain under half, and the rest has no known cause. The V and J calls and clone size are taken from that table; D and trimming were inferred from the DNA. A total of 640,000 or so clones appear in this sample, about an eighth of them only once. 0.022% of the sample goes to the ten largest clones.

Each donor gave one peripheral blood draw, around 100 mL on average, collected into heparinised tubes. A BD FACSAria II was used to sort naive, central memory, regulatory and stem cell-like memory CD4+ T cells with a panel that included CD45RO, CCR7, CD25, CD127, CD95 and CD27. Every sorted population had a purity above 98%. Right away, PBMCs were isolated by Lymphoprep density gradient centrifugation and were stained directly, with no culture step. Samples were stained and sorted in pairs, with one healthy donor and one patient per experiment, so that batch effects were minimized. On the study overall, not on this receptor specifically: Fewer insertions and more nucleotide deletions at VDJ recombination sites were observed in patients with type 1 diabetes, implying thymic rearrangement abnormalities. The naive, central memory and regulatory TCRB repertoires appeared to resemble one another more closely among patients than among healthy donors. Because cDNA rather than genomic DNA was sequenced, highly expressing activated cells could have been over-represented, although no difference in activation and CD3 levels was found between groups. Because the HLA sub-analyses included only small numbers of individuals, any influence of HLA type on TCRB rearrangement was left unresolved. Shorter templates might have been favored by PCR, but patient and control samples were amplified and corrected together, so both groups would have been affected equally by any skew. Type 1 diabetes patients showed a moderate but significant shortening of TCRB CDR3 length in all four CD4+ subsets.

The rearrangement combines TRBV30 with TRBJ1-2; tentative D gene TRBD1, with 5 bases matching. This receptor was obtained from a young man with type 1 diabetes. The sequencing sample was made of naive CD4+ T cells from blood. What the cell subset or site label conveys for this sample: true naive CD4+ T cells. This receptor has the CDR3 CAWGTGSNYGYTF. The DNA sequence follows: TGTGCCTGGGGGACCGGCTCTAACTATGGCTACACCTTC.